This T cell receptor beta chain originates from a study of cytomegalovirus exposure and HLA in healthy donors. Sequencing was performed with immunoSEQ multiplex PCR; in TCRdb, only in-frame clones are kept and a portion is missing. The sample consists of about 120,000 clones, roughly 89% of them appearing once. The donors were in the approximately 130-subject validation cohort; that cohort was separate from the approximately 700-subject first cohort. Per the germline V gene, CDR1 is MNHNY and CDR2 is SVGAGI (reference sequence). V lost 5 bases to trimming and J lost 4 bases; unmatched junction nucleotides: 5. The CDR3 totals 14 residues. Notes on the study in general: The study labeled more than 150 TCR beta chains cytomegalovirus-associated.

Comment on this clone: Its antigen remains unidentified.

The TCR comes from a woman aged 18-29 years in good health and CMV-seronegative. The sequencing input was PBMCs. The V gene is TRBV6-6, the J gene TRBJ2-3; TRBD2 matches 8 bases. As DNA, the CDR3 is TGTGCCAGCAGTCTTAGCGGGGCCTCAGATACGCAGTATTTT. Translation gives CASSLSGASDTQYF.